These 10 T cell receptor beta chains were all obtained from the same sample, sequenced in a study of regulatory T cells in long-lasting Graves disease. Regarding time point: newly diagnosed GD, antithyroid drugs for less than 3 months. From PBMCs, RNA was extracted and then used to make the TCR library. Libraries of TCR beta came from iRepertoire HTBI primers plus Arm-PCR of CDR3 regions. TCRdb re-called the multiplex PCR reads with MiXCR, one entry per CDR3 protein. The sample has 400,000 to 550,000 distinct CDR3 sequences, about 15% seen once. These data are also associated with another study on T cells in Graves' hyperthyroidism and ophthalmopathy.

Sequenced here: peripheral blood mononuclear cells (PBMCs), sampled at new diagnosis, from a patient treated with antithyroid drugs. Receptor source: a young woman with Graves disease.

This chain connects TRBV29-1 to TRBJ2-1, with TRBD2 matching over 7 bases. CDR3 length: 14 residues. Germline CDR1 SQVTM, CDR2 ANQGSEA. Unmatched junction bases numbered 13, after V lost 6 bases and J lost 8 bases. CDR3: CSVRGRASADEQFF. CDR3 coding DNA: TGCAGCGTACGAGGGAGGGCATCTGCGGATGAGCAGTTCTTC.

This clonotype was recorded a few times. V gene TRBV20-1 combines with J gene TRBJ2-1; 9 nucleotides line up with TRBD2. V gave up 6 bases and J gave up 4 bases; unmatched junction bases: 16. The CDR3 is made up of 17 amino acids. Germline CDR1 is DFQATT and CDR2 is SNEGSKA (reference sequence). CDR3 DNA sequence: TGCAGTGCAAAAAGGGCGAAAGGACTAGCGCGATACAATGAGCAGTTCTTC. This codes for CSAKRAKGLARYNEQFF.

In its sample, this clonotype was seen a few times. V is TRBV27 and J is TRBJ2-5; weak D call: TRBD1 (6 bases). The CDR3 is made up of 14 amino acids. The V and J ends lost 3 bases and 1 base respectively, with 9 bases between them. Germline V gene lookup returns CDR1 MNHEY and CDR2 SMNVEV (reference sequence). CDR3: CASSFTDSQETQYF. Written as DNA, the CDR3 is TGTGCCAGCAGTTTCACGGACAGCCAAGAGACCCAGTACTTC.

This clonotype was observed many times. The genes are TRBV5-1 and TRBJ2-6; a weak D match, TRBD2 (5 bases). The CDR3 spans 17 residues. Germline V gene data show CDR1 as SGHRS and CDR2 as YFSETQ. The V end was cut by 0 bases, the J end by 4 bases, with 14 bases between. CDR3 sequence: CASSLDEGPGGANVLTF. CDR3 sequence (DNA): TGCGCCAGCAGCTTGGACGAGGGTCCGGGCGGGGCCAACGTCCTGACTTTC.

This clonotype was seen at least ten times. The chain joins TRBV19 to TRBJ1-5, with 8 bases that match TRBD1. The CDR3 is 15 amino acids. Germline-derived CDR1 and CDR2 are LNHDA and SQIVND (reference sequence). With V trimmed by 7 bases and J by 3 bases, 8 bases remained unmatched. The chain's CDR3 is CASTLTGEANQPQHF. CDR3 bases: TGTGCCAGTACCTTGACAGGGGAAGCCAATCAGCCCCAGCATTTT. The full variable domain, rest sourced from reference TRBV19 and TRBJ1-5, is DGGITQSPKYLFRKEGQNVTLSCEQNLNHDAMYWYRQDPGQGLRLIYYSQIVNDFQKGDIAEGYSVSREKKESFPLTVTSAQKNPTAFYLCASTLTGEANQPQHFGDGTRLSIL.

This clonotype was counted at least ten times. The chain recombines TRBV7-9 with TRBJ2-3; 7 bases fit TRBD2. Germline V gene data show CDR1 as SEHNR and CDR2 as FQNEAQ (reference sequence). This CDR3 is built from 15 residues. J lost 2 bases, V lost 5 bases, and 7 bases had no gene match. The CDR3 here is CASSRREVYTDTQYF. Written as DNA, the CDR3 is TGTGCCAGCAGCCGACGGGAGGTCTACACAGATACGCAGTATTTT.

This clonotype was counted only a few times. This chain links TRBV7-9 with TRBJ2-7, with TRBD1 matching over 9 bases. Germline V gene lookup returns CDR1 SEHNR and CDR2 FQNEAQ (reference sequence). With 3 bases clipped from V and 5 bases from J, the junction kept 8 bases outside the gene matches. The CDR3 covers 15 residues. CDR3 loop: CASSFTGGFVDEQYF. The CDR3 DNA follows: TGTGCCAGCAGCTTTACAGGGGGCTTCGTCGACGAGCAGTACTTC. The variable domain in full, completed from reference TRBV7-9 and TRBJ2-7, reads DTGVSQNPRHKITKRGQNVTFRCDPISEHNRLYWYRQTLGQGPEFLTYFQNEAQLEKSRLLSDRFSAERPKGSFSTLEIQRTEQGDSAMYLCASSFTGGFVDEQYFGPGTRLTVT.

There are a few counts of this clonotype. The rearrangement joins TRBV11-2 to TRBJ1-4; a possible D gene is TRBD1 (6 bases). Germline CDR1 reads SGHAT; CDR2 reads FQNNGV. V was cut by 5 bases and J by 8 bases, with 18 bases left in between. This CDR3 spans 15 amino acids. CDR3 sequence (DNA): TGTGCCAGCAGCCGTTTACAGGGACGGGGGGAAAAACTGTTTTTT. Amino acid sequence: CASSRLQGRGEKLFF. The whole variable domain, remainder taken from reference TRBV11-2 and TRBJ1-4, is EAGVAQSPRYKIIEKRQSVAFWCNPISGHATLYWYQQILGQGPKLLIQFQNNGVVDDSQLPKDRFSAERLKGVDSTLKIQPAKLEDSAVYLCASSRLQGRGEKLFFGSGTQLSVL.

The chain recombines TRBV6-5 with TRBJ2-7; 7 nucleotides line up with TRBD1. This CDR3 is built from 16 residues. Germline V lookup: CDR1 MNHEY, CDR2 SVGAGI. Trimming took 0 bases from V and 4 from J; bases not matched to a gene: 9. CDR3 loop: CASSYSKTGMGYEQYF. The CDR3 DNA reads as TGTGCCAGCAGTTACTCCAAGACAGGGATGGGATACGAGCAGTACTTC.

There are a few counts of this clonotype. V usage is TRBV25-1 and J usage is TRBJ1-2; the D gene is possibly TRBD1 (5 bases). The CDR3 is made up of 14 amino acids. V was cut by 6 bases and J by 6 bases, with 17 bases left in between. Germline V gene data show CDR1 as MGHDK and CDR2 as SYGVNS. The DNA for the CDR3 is TGTGCCAGCAGCCTAAGACAGCATATGGATGGCTACACCTTC. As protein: CASSLRQHMDGYTF.